The T cell receptor (beta chain) described here comes from a study of siplizumab effects on memory and regulatory T cells (dated by TCRdb to between 2018 and 2021). In the study overall: The study examined how the anti-CD2 antibody siplizumab affects alloreactive T-cell subsets in allogeneic mixed lymphocyte reactions built from human PBMCs. The investigation overall reported the following: A naive or memory phenotype could not be assigned to roughly 75-95% of proliferating CD4+ or CD8+ clones. The cumulative frequency of alloreactive sequences that could be traced back to unstimulated CD4+ memory T cells was significantly reduced by siplizumab. Whether proliferating Tregs from siplizumab cultures were suppressive was not functionally confirmed. Because sequences below about 10^-5 frequency were poorly captured, only a minor fraction of alloreactive clones could be mapped to unstimulated subsets. Among mappable alloreactive CD4+ clones, the Treg-derived fraction averaged approximately 63% with siplizumab versus roughly 25% in control reactions. Compared with memory T cells, unstimulated naive T cells appeared more diverse, and naive cells seemed to make a substantial contribution to the alloresponse.

The CDR3 goes from the cysteine to the phenylalanine over 13 residues. Kept here is only the CDR3 DNA, which spans 39 bases and is read in frame from base 1. CDR1 SSHAT and CDR2 FNYEAQ are derived from the germline V gene (reference sequence). Receptor amplification or capture employed the immunoSEQ multiplex PCR assay. The deep sequencing platform assayed approximately 10^5 TCR templates per sample. Genomic DNA extracted from sorted T cells was the material used for TCRbeta CDR3 sequencing. In the original analysis: Clonal analysis of TCRbeta CDR3 data was done in the R programming language. Comparing unstimulated samples against CFSE-low samples taken after the reaction was how alloreactive CD4+ and CD8+ clones were defined. Alloreactive CD4+ clones were assigned to regulatory or non-regulatory origin by matching sequences to sorted unstimulated Treg and non-Treg repertoires. TCRdb took this table from immuneACCESS and kept in-frame rearrangements with V and J called. Such tables lack part of the clones; where checked against another copy, unresolved V genes explain under half of the gap, and the rest is unexplained. From that table come the V and J calls and clone size; the DNA was used to work out D and trimming. This sample lists 95,000 to 100,000 clones; roughly 91% were detected once. The ten largest clones add up to around 13% of the sample.

TCRbeta CDR3 sequencing was performed on sorted unstimulated T cells and on proliferating T cells recovered from mixed lymphocyte reactions. Fresh whole blood from 9 to 10 HLA-typed healthy donors served as the source for isolating PBMCs. Unstimulated CD4+ non-regulatory T cells were FACS-sorted to map the origin of alloreactive clones. In the case of this clone: The antigen it binds to is not known. At one of its ends the junction is not consistent with the germline gene, which may arise from a read error.

The V gene is TRBV7-7 and the J gene is TRBJ2-2; the D gene assignment is ambiguous. Source material: non-Treg CD4+ T cells sorted from blood. What this sample's cell subset or site label stands for: FACS-sorted unstimulated CD4+ non-regulatory T cells. This receptor was identified in a human donor in good health. Here the CDR3 is given as CASSHQNTGELFF. In nucleotide form, the sequence is TGTGCTAGCAGCCATCAGAACACCGGGGAGCTGTTTTTT.